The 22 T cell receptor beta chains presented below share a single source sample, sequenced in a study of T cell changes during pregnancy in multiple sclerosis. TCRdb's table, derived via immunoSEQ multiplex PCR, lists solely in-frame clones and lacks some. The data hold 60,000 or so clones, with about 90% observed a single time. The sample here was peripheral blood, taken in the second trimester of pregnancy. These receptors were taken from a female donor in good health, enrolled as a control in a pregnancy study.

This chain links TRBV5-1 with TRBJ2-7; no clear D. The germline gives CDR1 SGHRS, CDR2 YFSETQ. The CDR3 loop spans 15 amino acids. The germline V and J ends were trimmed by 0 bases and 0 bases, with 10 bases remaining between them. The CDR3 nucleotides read TGCGCCAGCAGCTTGGTAGCCACGAGCTCCTACGAGCAGTACTTC. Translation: CASSLVATSSYEQYF. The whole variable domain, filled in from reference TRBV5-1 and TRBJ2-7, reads KAGVTQTPRYLIKTRGQQVTLSCSPISGHRSVSWYQQTPGQGLQFLFEYFSETQRNKGNFPGRFSGRQFSNSRSEMNVSTLELGDSALYLCASSLVATSSYEQYFGPGTRLTVT.

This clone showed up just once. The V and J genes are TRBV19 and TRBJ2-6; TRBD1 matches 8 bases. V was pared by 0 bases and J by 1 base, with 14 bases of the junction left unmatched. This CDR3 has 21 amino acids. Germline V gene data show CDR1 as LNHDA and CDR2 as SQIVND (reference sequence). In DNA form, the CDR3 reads TGTGCCAGTAGTATAGAAAAGATTGAGGCAGGGGGCTTGTCTGGGGCCAACGTCCTGACTTTC. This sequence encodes CASSIEKIEAGGLSGANVLTF.

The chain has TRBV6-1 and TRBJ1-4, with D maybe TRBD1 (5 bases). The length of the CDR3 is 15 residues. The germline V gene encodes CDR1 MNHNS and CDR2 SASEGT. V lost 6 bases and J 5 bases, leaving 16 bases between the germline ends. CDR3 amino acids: CASRGGDVQNEKLFF. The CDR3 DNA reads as TGTGCCAGCAGGGGGGGGGACGTTCAAAATGAAAAACTGTTTTTT.

CDR3 region: CASSLQGGSYNEQFF. As DNA, the CDR3 is TGCGCCAGCAGCCTACAGGGGGGCTCCTACAATGAGCAGTTCTTC. V and J are TRBV5-1 and TRBJ2-1; 8 nucleotides agree with TRBD1. Germline V CDR1 and CDR2: SGHRS, YFSETQ. The CDR3 spans 15 residues. V shed 4 bases, J shed 0 bases, and the junction held 3 bases outside the gene matches. Full variable domain (remainder filled in from reference TRBV5-1 and TRBJ2-1): KAGVTQTPRYLIKTRGQQVTLSCSPISGHRSVSWYQQTPGQGLQFLFEYFSETQRNKGNFPGRFSGRQFSNSRSEMNVSTLELGDSALYLCASSLQGGSYNEQFFGPGTRLTVL.

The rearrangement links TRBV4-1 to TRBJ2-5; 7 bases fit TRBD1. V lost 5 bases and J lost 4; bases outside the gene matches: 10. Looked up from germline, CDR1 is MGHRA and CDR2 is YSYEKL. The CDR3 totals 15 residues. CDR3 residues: CASSFRDSILETQYF. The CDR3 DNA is TGCGCCAGCAGCTTCCGGGACAGCATTTTAGAGACCCAGTACTTC.

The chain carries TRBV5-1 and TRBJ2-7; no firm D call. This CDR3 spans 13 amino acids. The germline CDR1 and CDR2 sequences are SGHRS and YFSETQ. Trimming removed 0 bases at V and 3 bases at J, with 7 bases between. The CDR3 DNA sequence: TGCGCCAGCAGCTTGGGGCTCAACTACGAGCAGTACTTC. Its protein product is CASSLGLNYEQYF. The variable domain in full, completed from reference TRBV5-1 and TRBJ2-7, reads KAGVTQTPRYLIKTRGQQVTLSCSPISGHRSVSWYQQTPGQGLQFLFEYFSETQRNKGNFPGRFSGRQFSNSRSEMNVSTLELGDSALYLCASSLGLNYEQYFGPGTRLTVT.

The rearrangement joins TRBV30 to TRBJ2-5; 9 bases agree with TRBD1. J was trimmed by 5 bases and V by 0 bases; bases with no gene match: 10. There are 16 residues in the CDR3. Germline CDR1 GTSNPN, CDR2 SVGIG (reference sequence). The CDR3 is CAWSVPEDRGSETQYF. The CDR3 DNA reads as TGTGCCTGGAGTGTCCCCGAGGACAGGGGTTCGGAGACCCAGTACTTC.

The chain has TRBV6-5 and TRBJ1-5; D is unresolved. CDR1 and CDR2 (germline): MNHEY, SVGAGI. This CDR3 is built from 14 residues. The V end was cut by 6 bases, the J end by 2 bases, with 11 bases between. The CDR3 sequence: CASSLTPGNQPQHF. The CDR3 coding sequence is TGTGCCAGCAGCCTTACGCCGGGCAATCAGCCCCAGCATTTT.

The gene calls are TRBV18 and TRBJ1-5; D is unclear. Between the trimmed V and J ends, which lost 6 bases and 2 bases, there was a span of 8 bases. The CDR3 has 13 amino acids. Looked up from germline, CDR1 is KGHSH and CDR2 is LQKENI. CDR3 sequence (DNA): TGTGCCAGCTCCGCGCGGGGCAATCAGCCCCAGCATTTT. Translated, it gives CASSARGNQPQHF.

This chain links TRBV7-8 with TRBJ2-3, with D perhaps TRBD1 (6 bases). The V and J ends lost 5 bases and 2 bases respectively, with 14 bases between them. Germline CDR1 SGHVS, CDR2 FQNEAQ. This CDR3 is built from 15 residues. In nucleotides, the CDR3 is TGTGCCAGCAGCCCGCGACAGGCGATCACAGATACGCAGTATTTT. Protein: CASSPRQAITDTQYF.

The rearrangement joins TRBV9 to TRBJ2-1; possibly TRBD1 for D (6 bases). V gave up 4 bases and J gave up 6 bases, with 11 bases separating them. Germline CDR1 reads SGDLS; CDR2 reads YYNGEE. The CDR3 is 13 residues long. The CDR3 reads CASSRKGGNEQFF. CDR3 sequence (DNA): TGTGCCAGCAGCCGCAAAGGGGGCAATGAGCAGTTCTTC.

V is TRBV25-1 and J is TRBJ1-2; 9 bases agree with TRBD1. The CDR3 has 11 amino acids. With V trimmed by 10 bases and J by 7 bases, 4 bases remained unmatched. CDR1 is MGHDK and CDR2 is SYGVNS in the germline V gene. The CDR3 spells CAKTGGLGYTF. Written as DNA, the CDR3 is TGTGCCAAAACAGGGGGCCTTGGCTACACCTTC.

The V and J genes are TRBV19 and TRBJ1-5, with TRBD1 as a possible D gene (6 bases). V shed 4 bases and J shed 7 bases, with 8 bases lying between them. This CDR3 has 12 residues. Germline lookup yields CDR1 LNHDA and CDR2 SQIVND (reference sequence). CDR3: CASSKTGQPQHF. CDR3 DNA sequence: TGTGCCAGTAGTAAGACAGGCCAGCCCCAGCATTTT.

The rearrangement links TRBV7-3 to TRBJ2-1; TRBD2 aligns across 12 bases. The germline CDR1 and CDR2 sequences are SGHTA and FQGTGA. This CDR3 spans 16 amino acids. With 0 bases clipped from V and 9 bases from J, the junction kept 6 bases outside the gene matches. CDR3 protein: CASSLTLAGGPREQFF. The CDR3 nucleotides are TGTGCCAGCAGCTTAACGCTAGCGGGGGGGCCGCGTGAGCAGTTCTTC.

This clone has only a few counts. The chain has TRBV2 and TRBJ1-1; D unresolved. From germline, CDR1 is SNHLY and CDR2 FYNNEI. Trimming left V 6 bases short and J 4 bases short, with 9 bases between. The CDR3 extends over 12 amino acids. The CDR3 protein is CASRRAFTEAFF. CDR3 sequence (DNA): TGTGCCAGCAGACGAGCGTTCACTGAAGCTTTCTTT.

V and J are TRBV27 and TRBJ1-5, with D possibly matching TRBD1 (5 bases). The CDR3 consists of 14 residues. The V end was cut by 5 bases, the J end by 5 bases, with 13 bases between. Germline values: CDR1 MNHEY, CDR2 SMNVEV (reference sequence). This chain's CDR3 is CASSDSGGYQPQHF. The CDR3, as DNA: TGTGCCAGCAGTGACAGTGGGGGGTATCAGCCCCAGCATTTT.

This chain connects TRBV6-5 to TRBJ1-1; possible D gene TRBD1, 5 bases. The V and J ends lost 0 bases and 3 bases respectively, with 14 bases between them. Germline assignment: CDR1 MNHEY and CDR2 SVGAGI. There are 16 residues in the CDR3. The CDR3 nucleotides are TGTGCCAGCAGTTACTCGAGCTCCGGGGGAGACACTGAAGCTTTCTTT. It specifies CASSYSSSGGDTEAFF.

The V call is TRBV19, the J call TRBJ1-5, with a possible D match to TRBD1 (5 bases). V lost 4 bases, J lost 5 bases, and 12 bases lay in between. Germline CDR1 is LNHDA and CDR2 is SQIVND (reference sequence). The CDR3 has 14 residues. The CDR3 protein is CASSTGVVDQPQHF. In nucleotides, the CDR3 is TGTGCCAGTAGTACGGGGGTAGTGGATCAGCCCCAGCATTTT.

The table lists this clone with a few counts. The CDR3 nucleotides are TGTGCCAGCAGAACCTTAAAAAACCTGAAACGAAGGGGGGGCTACACCTTC. This codes for CASRTLKNLKRRGGYTF. The V gene is TRBV4-2, the J gene TRBJ1-2; a weak D match, TRBD1 (6 bases). Per the germline V gene, CDR1 is LGHNA and CDR2 is YNFKEQ. Trimming removed 6 bases at V and 8 bases at J, with 28 bases between. The CDR3 spans 17 residues.

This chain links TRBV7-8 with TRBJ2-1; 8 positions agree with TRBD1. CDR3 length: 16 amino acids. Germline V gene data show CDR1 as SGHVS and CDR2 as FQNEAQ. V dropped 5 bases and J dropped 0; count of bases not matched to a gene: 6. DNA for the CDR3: TGTGCCAGCAGCCCTCACAGGGGGGCCTCCTACAATGAGCAGTTCTTC. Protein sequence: CASSPHRGASYNEQFF.

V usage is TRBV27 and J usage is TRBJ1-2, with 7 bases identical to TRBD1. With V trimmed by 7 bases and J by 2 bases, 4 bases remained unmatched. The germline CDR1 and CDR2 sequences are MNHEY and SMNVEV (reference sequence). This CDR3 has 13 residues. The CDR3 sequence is CASKTGPNYGYTF. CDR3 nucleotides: TGTGCCAGCAAGACAGGGCCCAACTATGGCTACACCTTC.

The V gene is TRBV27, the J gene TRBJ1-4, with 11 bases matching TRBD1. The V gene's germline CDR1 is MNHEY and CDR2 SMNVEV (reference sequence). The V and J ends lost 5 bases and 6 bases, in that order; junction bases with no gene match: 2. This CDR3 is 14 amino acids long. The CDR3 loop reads CASSMGQGDEKLFF. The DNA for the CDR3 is TGTGCCAGCAGTATGGGACAGGGGGATGAAAAACTGTTTTTT.